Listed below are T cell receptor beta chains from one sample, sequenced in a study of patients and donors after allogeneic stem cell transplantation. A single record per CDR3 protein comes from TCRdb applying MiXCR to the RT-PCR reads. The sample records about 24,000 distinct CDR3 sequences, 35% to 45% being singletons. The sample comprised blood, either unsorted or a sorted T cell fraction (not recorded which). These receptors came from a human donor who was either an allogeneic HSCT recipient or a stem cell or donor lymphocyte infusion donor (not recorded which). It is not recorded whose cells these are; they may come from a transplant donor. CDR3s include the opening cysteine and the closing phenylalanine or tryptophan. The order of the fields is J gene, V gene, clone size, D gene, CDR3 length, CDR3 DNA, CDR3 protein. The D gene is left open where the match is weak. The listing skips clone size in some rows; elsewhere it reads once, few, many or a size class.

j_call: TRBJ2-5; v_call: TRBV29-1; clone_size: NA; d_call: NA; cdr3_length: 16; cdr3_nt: TGCAGCGTTGAAGTTTGGGTAGCGGCCTCTTGGGAGACCCAGTACTTC; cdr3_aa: CSVEVWVAASWETQYF
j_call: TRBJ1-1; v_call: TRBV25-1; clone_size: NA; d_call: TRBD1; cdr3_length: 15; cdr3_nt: TGTGCCAGCAGTGAATCGGGGACAGCGAACACTGAAGCTTTCTTT; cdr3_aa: CASSESGTANTEAFF
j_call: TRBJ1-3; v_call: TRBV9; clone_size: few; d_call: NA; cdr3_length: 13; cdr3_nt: TGTGCCAGCAGCGTAGATTGGGGGAACACCATATATTTT; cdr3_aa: CASSVDWGNTIYF
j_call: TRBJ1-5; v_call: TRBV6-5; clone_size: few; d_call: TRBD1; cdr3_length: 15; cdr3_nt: TGTGCCAGCAGTCGGACAGGGGCGGGCAATCAGCCCCAGCATTTT; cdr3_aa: CASSRTGAGNQPQHF
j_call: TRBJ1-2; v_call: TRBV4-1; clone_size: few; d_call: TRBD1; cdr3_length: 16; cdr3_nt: TGCGCCAGCAGCCTCTGGGGACAGGGGGCGCGAGGTGGCTACACCTTC; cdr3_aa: CASSLWGQGARGGYTF
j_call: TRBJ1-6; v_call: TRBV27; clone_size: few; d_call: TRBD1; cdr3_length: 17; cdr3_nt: TGTGCCAGCAGTCTCTACTTCGGGGGACAGGGTGGTTCACCCCTCCACTTT; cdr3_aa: CASSLYFGGQGGSPLHF
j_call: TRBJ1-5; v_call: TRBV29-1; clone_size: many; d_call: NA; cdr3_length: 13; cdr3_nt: TGCAGCGTTGCCGGGGGCGTCAGTCAGCCCCAGCATTTT; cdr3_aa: CSVAGGVSQPQHF
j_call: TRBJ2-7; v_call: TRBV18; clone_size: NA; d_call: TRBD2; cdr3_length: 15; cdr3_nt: TGTGCCAGCTCACTCGGACTAGCGGGAGGGGTCGAGCAGTACTTC; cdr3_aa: CASSLGLAGGVEQYF
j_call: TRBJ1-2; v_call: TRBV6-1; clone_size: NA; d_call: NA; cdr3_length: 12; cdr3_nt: TGTGCCAGCAGTGAGTGGGATTCGGGCTACACCTTC; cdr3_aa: CASSEWDSGYTF
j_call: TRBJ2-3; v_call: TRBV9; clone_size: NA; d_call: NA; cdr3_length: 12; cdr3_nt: TGTGCCAGCAGCGTAGTTACAGATACGCAGTATTTT; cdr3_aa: CASSVVTDTQYF
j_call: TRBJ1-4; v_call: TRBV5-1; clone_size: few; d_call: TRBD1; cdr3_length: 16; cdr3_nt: TGCGCCAGCACCGACCACGCCGGGACAGGGGCTGGAAAACTGTTTTTT; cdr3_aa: CASTDHAGTGAGKLFF
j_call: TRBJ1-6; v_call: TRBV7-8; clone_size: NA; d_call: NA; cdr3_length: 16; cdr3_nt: TGTGCCAGCAGCATAATTCGGGACGGTTATAATTCACCCCTCCACTTT; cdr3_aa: CASSIIRDGYNSPLHF
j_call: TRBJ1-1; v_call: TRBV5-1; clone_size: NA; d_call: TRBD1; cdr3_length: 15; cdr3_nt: TGCGCCAGCAGCTCACAGGGGTCTCAGAACACTGAAGCTTTCTTT; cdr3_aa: CASSSQGSQNTEAFF
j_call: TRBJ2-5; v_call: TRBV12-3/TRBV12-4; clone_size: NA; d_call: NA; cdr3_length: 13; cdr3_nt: TGTGCCAGCAGCGAACACAATCAAGAGACCCAGTACTTC; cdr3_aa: CASSEHNQETQYF
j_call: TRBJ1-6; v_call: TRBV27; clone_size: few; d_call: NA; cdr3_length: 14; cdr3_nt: TGTGCCAGCAGTTCCCGGACAGTTGGTTCACCCCTCCACTTT; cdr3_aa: CASSSRTVGSPLHF
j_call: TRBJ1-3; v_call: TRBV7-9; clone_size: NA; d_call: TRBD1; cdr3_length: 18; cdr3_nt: TGTGCCAGCAGCGTAACCGGGACAGCGGAAAGCTCTGGAAACACCATATATTTT; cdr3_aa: CASSVTGTAESSGNTIYF
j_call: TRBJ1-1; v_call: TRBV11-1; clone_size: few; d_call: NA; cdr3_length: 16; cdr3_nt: TGTGCCAGCAGCTTAACCGGGCGGGGGGCGAACACTGAAGCTTTCTTT; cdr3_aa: CASSLTGRGANTEAFF
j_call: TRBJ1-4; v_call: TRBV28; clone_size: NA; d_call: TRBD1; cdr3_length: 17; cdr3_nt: TGTGCCAGCAGGAAACGGGACAGACCACCAACTAATGAAAAACTGTTTTTT; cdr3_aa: CASRKRDRPPTNEKLFF
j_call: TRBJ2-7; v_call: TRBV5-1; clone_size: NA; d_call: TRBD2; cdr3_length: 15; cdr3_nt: TGCGCCAGCAGCTTGCCCGGACTAGCGGGAGACGAGCAGTACTTC; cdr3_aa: CASSLPGLAGDEQYF
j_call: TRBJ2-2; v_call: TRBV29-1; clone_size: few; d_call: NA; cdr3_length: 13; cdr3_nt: TGCAGTGCGGGCACAGGCTTGGCCGGGGAGCTGTTTTTT; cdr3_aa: CSAGTGLAGELFF
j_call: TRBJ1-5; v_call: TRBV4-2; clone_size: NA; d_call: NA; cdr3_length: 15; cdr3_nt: TGTGCCAGCAGCCTGGGACACATTAGCAATCAGCCCCAGCATTTT; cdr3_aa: CASSLGHISNQPQHF
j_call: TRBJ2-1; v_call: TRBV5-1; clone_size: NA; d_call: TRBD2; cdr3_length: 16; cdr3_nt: TGCGCCAGCAGCCCCGGGACTAGCGGAGCCTACAATGAGCAGTTCTTC; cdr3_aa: CASSPGTSGAYNEQFF
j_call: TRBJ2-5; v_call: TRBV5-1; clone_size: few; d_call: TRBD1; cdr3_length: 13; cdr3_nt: TGCGCCAGCACCCGGACAGGGGAAGAGACCCAGTACTTC; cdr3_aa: CASTRTGEETQYF
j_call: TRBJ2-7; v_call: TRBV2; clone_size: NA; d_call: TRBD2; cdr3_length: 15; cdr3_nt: TGTGCCAGCAGCCGACTAGCGGGGAGCTCCTACGAGCAGTACTTC; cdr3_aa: CASSRLAGSSYEQYF
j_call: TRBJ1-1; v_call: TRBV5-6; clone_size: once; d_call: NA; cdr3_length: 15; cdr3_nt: TGTGCCAGCAGCTCGAGGGTCAGGGTAACGACTGAAGCTTTCTTT; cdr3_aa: CASSSRVRVTTEAFF
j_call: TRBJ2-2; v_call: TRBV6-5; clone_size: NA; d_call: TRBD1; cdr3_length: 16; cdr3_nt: TGTGCCAGCAGTAACCCGGGACAGGGATACACCGGGGAGCTGTTTTTT; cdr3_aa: CASSNPGQGYTGELFF
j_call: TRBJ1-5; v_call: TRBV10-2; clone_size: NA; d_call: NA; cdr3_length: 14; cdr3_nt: TGCGCCAGCAGGGAACTCGGCCTTAATCAGCCCCAGCATTTT; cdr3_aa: CASRELGLNQPQHF
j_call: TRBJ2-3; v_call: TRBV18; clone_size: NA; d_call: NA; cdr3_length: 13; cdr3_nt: TGTGCCAGCTCACCCGAACTAGCAGATACGCAGTATTTT; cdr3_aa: CASSPELADTQYF
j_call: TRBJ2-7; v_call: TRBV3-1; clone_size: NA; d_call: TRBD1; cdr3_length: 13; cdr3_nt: TGTGCCAGCGGGTCCCCAGGGGGCAACGAGCAGTACTTC; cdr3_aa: CASGSPGGNEQYF
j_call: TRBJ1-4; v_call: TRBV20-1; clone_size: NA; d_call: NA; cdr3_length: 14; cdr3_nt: TGCAGTGCTAGAGAGGGACCGGGGGGTGAAAAACTGTTTTTT; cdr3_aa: CSAREGPGGEKLFF
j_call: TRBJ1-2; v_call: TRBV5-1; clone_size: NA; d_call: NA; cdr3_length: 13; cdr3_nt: TGCGCCAGCAGCTTGGGTGTTGGCTATGGCTACACCTTC; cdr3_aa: CASSLGVGYGYTF
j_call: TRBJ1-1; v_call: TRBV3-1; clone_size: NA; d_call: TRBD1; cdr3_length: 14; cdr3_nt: TGTGCGACAGGGCCCACGGGCGGGATCACTGAAGCTTTCTTT; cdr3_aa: CATGPTGGITEAFF
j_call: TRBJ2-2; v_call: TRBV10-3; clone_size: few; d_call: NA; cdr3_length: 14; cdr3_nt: TGTGCCATCTCTTCGGATCGTCCCGTCGGGGAGCTGTTTTTT; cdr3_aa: CAISSDRPVGELFF
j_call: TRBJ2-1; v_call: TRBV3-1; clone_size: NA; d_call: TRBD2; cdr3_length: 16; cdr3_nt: TGTGCCAGCAGCCAAGGTAATAGCGGGGGTTACAATGAGCAGTTCTTC; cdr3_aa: CASSQGNSGGYNEQFF
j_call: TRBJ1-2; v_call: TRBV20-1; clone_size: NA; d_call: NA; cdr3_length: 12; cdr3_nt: TGCAGTGCGTACAGGGATAACTATGGCTACACCTTC; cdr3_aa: CSAYRDNYGYTF
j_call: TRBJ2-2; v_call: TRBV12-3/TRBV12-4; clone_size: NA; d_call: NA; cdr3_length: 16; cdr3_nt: TGTGCCAGCAGTTTAGCCAGGCCTACTTTCACCGGGGAGCTGTTTTTT; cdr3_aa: CASSLARPTFTGELFF
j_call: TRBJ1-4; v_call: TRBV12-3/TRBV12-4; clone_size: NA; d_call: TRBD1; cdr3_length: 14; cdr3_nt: TGTGCCAGCAGTCCCGACAGGGGCAGAGGGAAACTGTTTTTT; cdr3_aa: CASSPDRGRGKLFF
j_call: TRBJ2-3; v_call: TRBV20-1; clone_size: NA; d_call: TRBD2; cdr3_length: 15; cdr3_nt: TGCAGTGCTAGTCTCCTAGCGGGAGCCGCAGATACGCAGTATTTT; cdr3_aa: CSASLLAGAADTQYF
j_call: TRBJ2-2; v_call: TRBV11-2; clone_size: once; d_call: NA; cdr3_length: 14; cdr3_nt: TGTGCCAGCAGCCCAGAGCGGCGTACCGGGGAGCTGTTTTTT; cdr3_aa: CASSPERRTGELFF
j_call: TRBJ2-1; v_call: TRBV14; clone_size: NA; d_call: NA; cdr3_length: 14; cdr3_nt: TGTGCCAGCAGCCCCTCGTTGAGGGGTAGTGAGCAGTTCTTC; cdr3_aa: CASSPSLRGSEQFF
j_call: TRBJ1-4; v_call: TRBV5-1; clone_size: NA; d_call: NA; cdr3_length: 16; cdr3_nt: TGCGCCAGCAGCTTGGAGATAGGAGGATTTGGTGAAAAACTGTTTTTT; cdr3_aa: CASSLEIGGFGEKLFF
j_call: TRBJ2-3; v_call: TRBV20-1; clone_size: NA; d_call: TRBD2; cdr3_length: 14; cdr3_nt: TGCAGCACGATAGCGGGGAGTAGCACAGATACGCAGTATTTT; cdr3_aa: CSTIAGSSTDTQYF
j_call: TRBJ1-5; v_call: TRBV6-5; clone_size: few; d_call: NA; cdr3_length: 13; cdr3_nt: TGTGCCAGCAGTAAAAACAGGGATCAGCCCCAGCATTTT; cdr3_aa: CASSKNRDQPQHF
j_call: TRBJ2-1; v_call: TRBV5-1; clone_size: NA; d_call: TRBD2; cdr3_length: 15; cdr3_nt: TGCGCCAGCAGCTTGGTGCTAGCGGGGCATAATGAGCAGTTCTTC; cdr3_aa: CASSLVLAGHNEQFF